Sequencing of this TCR beta chain was carried out in a study of cytomegalovirus exposure and HLA in healthy donors. The study, taken as a whole, reports: Researchers counted 150 to 200 TCR beta chains as cytomegalovirus-associated.

As to this clone: Its specificity is unknown.

PCR employed 60 Vbeta and 13 Jbeta primers. The assay was immunoSEQ multiplex PCR, and TCRdb's table has in-frame clones only and misses some. Of about 120,000 clones listed, approximately 78% are singletons. The CDR3 runs to 13 residues. Trimming stripped 1 base from V and 1 base from J, with 7 bases between. Germline CDR1 reads GTSNPN; CDR2 reads SVGIG (reference sequence). The chain joins TRBV30 to TRBJ1-1; D unresolved. The sample consisted of PBMCs. This clonotype was obtained from a middle-aged man in good health and CMV-seronegative. The CDR3 loop reads CAWSAGWNTEAFF. The CDR3, as DNA: TGTGCCTGGAGTGCTGGCTGGAACACTGAAGCTTTCTTT.